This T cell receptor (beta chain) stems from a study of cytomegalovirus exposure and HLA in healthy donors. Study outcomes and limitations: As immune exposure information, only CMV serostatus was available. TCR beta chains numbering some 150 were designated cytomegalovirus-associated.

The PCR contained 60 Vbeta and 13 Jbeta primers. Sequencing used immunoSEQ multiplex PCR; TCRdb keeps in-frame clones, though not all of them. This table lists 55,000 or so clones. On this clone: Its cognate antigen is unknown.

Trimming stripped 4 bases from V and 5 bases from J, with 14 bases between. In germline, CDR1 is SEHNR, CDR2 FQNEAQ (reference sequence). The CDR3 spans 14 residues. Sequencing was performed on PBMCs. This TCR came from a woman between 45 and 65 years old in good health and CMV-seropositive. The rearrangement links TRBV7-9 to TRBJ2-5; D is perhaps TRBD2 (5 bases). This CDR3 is CASSSGGNRETQYF. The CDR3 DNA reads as TGTGCCAGCAGCTCCGGAGGCAACCGGGAGACCCAGTACTTC.